This record looks at one T cell receptor (beta chain) sequence and its context. Individuals aged about 18 to 90 years were recruited from roughly 23 US areas. Membership in each cohort depended on participant-reported clinical history. The data were taken from a study of blood T cell repertoires in COVID-19. V was pared by 3 bases and J by 8 bases, with 9 bases between. The CDR3 contains 13 residues. The V gene's germline CDR1 is SGHRS and CDR2 YFSETQ. Authors' analysis steps: From reference gene primer amplification, estimates of nucleated cell counts were derived. TCRdb keeps only in-frame clones here, not all; method: immunoSEQ multiplex PCR. V and J calls and clone size are as listed in that table; D and trimming were resolved from the DNA. The sample lists 250,000 to 300,000 clones, roughly four fifths seen once, with around 5% in the top ten.

The sequenced material came from PBMCs or T cells enriched from blood (not recorded which). This chain uses TRBV5-1 with TRBJ1-6; D gene unclear. This TCR was recovered from a man aged 40-49 years who had been exposed to COVID-19. CDR3 amino acids: CASSSAADSPLHF. CDR3 nucleotide sequence: TGCGCCAGCAGCTCGGCCGCGGATTCACCCCTCCACTTT. The full variable domain, in which reference TRBV5-1 and TRBJ1-6 provide the parts outside the CDR3, is KAGVTQTPRYLIKTRGQQVTLSCSPISGHRSVSWYQQTPGQGLQFLFEYFSETQRNKGNFPGRFSGRQFSNSRSEMNVSTLELGDSALYLCASSSAADSPLHFGNGTRLTVT.